One and the same sample provided the 24 T cell receptor beta chains below, sequenced in a study of regulatory T cells in long-lasting Graves disease. Relying on iRepertoire HTBI primers and Arm-PCR of CDR3 regions, the team built TCR beta libraries. TCRdb re-called the multiplex PCR reads with MiXCR, one entry per CDR3 protein. Among hundreds of thousands of distinct CDR3 sequences listed, 30% were seen once. Time point given: persistent/refractory GD, antithyroid drugs over 5 years with positive TRAb. Researchers made the TCR library from RNA that was extracted from PBMCs. The material sequenced was peripheral blood mononuclear cells (PBMCs), taken when the disease was refractory, from a patient treated with antithyroid drugs. All receptors derive from a female donor with Graves disease.

A few counts support this clonotype. This chain joins TRBV20-1 and TRBJ1-1; 8 bases line up with TRBD1. This CDR3 spans 14 amino acids. The junction had 6 bases not matched to a gene; V was cut back by 2 bases and J by 4 bases. CDR1 and CDR2 (germline): DFQATT, SNEGSKA (reference sequence). In DNA, the CDR3 is TGCAGTGCTAGACAATCGACAGGGGCCACTGAAGCTTTCTTT. Translated: CSARQSTGATEAFF.

The chain uses TRBV28 and TRBJ1-2; TRBD1 is a possible D gene (6 bases). V lost 7 bases and J lost 2, with 14 bases in between. Germline-derived CDR1 and CDR2 are MDHEN and SYDVKM. The CDR3 runs to 14 residues. The CDR3 sequence: CASTSFGTNYGYTF. The CDR3 DNA is TGTGCCAGCACCTCTTTTGGGACAAACTATGGCTACACCTTC.

This sequence joins TRBV6-2 or TRBV6-3 and TRBJ1-1; D is uncertain. The CDR3 runs to 11 residues. The germline V and J ends were trimmed by 8 bases and 7 bases, with 11 bases remaining between them. Per the germline V gene, CDR1 is MNHEY and CDR2 is SVGEGT. The CDR3: CASYGRVEAFF. Here the CDR3 DNA reads TGTGCCAGCTATGGCCGGGTTGAAGCTTTCTTT.

The V call is TRBV29-1, the J call TRBJ2-5, with D maybe TRBD2 (5 bases). CDR3 length: 14 residues. CDR1 is SQVTM, CDR2 ANQGSEA, per germline. The V end was cut by 6 bases, the J end by 2 bases, with 16 bases between. CDR3: CSVAAVLPQETQYF. The CDR3 nucleotides read TGCAGCGTGGCAGCGGTTTTGCCGCAAGAGACCCAGTACTTC.

This clonotype has a count of ten or more. The chain is built from TRBV11-2 and TRBJ2-5, with TRBD2 matching 11 bases. CDR1 is SGHAT and CDR2 is FQNNGV in the germline V gene. There are 15 residues in the CDR3. J lost 9 bases, V lost 5 bases, and 11 bases had no gene match. The chain's CDR3 is CASSPGLAAHGAQYF. For the CDR3, the DNA is TGTGCCAGCAGCCCGGGACTAGCGGCCCATGGGGCCCAGTACTTC.

This clonotype has just one count. The gene calls are TRBV5-1 and TRBJ2-5, with a possible D match to TRBD2 (6 bases). The germline V gene has CDR1 SGHRS and CDR2 YFSETQ. Deletions cut 5 bases from V and 1 base from J, with 12 bases between. This CDR3 contains 14 residues. In nucleotides, the CDR3 is TGCGCCAGCAGACGCGGGACGGGCCAAGAGACCCAGTACTTC. As protein: CASRRGTGQETQYF.

This clonotype was detected ten times or more. The genes are TRBV2 and TRBJ2-5; unclear D gene. Germline V gene lookup returns CDR1 SNHLY and CDR2 FYNNEI. V lost 4 bases to trimming and J lost 2 bases, with 8 bases between them. This CDR3 has 13 residues. CDR3 DNA: TGTGCCAGCAGTGTTACCATACAAGAGACCCAGTACTTC. This encodes CASSVTIQETQYF.

The chain recombines TRBV7-8 with TRBJ1-4, with 10 bases identical to TRBD1. The germline V gene encodes CDR1 SGHVS and CDR2 FQNEAQ. V shed 3 bases and J 3 bases; nucleotides not matched to a gene: 7. The CDR3 spans 17 residues. CDR3 in DNA: TGTGCCAGCAGCTTCGCCACCGGACAGGGGGCTAATGAAAAACTGTTTTTT. Protein product: CASSFATGQGANEKLFF.

V and J are TRBV12-3 or TRBV12-4 and TRBJ2-3; D unresolved. V shed 2 bases and J shed 0 bases, with 3 bases lying between them. The CDR3 has 13 amino acids. The CDR3 sequence: CASSLTSTDTQYF. The CDR3 DNA sequence: TGTGCCAGCAGTTTAACTAGCACAGATACGCAGTATTTT.

This clonotype has just a few counts. This chain connects TRBV9 to TRBJ2-5; D is possibly TRBD2 (5 bases). The length of the CDR3 is 14 residues. V dropped 4 bases and J dropped 4 bases, with 14 bases sitting between them. Germline CDR1 reads SGDLS; CDR2 reads YYNGEE. CDR3 coding DNA: TGTGCCAGCAGCTCCACCCATCGGGGAGAGACCCAGTACTTC. Residues: CASSSTHRGETQYF.

The chain joins TRBV7-9 to TRBJ1-2; 7 bases align to TRBD1. The CDR3 covers 15 residues. Looked up from germline, CDR1 is SEHNR and CDR2 is FQNEAQ (reference sequence). After removal of 1 base from V and 5 bases from J, the junction contained 7 bases not matched to a gene. The DNA for the CDR3 is TGTGCCAGCAGCTTAGGACCCACAGGGGCTTATGGCTACACCTTC. Translating it yields CASSLGPTGAYGYTF.

In this sample, this clonotype turned up a few times. J is TRBJ2-2 and V is TRBV20-1; maybe TRBD1 (6 bases). Trimming cost V 5 bases and J 7 bases, with 11 bases left between them. Germline lookup yields CDR1 DFQATT and CDR2 SNEGSKA (reference sequence). The CDR3 is made up of 12 amino acids. This CDR3 is CSAEGGLGELFF. The CDR3 DNA sequence: TGCAGTGCTGAAGGGGGTCTCGGGGAGCTGTTTTTT.

This clonotype turned up a few times. The genes are TRBV30 and TRBJ1-6; D remains unclear. Germline loops: CDR1 GTSNPN, CDR2 SVGIG (reference sequence). The CDR3 totals 13 residues. V lost 4 bases to trimming and J lost 7 bases, with 11 bases between them. As DNA, the CDR3 is TGTGCCTGGACAGGAAGCAGGAATTCACCCCTCCACTTT. Amino acid sequence: CAWTGSRNSPLHF.

The chain has TRBV5-4 and TRBJ2-2, with 7 bases matching TRBD2. The germline V gene encodes CDR1 SGHNT and CDR2 YYREEE (reference sequence). V lost 4 bases to trimming and J lost 5 bases; unmatched junction nucleotides: 11. This CDR3 spans 16 amino acids. The CDR3 is CASSPEAGVQTGELFF. In DNA, the CDR3 is TGTGCCAGCAGCCCCGAGGCGGGAGTGCAAACCGGGGAGCTGTTTTTT.

The chain carries TRBV2 and TRBJ2-7; possible D gene TRBD1, 6 bases. V was clipped by 0 bases and J by 7 bases, with 10 bases between them. This CDR3 contains 13 residues. The germline CDR1 and CDR2 sequences are SNHLY and FYNNEI. The CDR3 loop is CASSEAQRGEQYF. CDR3 sequence (DNA): TGTGCCAGCAGTGAAGCCCAAAGGGGGGAGCAGTACTTC.

This clonotype was seen only a few times. The CDR3 DNA reads as TGCAGTGCTAAGGGACAGGGGGCGGGGAGGGCTTACGAGCAGTACTTC. Encoded protein: CSAKGQGAGRAYEQYF. The chain combines TRBV20-1 with TRBJ2-7; 12 bases match TRBD1. Trimming cost V 4 bases and J 4 bases; bases outside gene matches: 11. CDR1 and CDR2 from the germline V gene are DFQATT and SNEGSKA (reference sequence). This CDR3 has 16 amino acids.

This clonotype was recorded many times. The chain links TRBV28 to TRBJ1-6; a weak D match, TRBD1 (6 bases). Trimming left V 5 bases short and J 3 bases short, with 11 bases between. The CDR3 contains 15 residues. The germline V gene has CDR1 MDHEN and CDR2 SYDVKM. The DNA of the CDR3 is TGTGCCAGCAGTCGTCAGGGGAACTATAATTCACCCCTCCACTTT. Protein product: CASSRQGNYNSPLHF. The full variable domain, rest sourced from reference TRBV28 and TRBJ1-6, is DVKVTQSSRYLVKRTGEKVFLECVQDMDHENMFWYRQDPGLGLRLIYFSYDVKMKEKGDIPEGYSVSREKKERFSLILESASTNQTSMYLCASSRQGNYNSPLHFGNGTRLTVT.

The chain couples TRBV20-1 to TRBJ1-1; 10 bases line up with TRBD1. Per the germline V gene, CDR1 is DFQATT and CDR2 is SNEGSKA (reference sequence). V shed 0 bases and J 3 bases; nucleotides not matched to a gene: 4. This CDR3 spans 15 amino acids. This CDR3 reads CSARDRGTGDTEAFF. The CDR3 DNA sequence: TGCAGTGCTAGAGATCGGGGGACAGGGGACACTGAAGCTTTCTTT.

This clonotype was picked up a small number of times. The gene calls are TRBV20-1 and TRBJ2-3; 7 nucleotides match TRBD2. The germline gives CDR1 DFQATT, CDR2 SNEGSKA (reference sequence). The ends lost 3 bases at V and 1 base at J; junction bases unmatched: 1. The CDR3 covers 13 residues. In DNA form, the CDR3 reads TGCAGTGCTAGGCTAGCGGGCACAGATACGCAGTATTTT. It yields the protein CSARLAGTDTQYF.

This clonotype was counted only a few times. One end of the junction fails to match germline, which may point to a read error. The chain has TRBV28 and TRBJ2-3, with 7 positions matching TRBD2. Germline values: CDR1 MDHEN, CDR2 SYDVKM. The length of the CDR3 is 14 residues. CDR3: CASMGGGPTGTQYF. The CDR3 DNA reads as TGTGCCAGCATGGGGGGAGGGCCTACAGGTACGCAGTATTTT.

J is TRBJ1-2 and V is TRBV12-3 or TRBV12-4; no definite D call. Deletions cut 3 bases from V and 5 bases from J, with 13 bases between. This CDR3 contains 14 residues. The CDR3 DNA reads as TGTGCCAGCAGTTTCACAGATGTCGGGTATGGCTACACCTTC. It translates to CASSFTDVGYGYTF.

This rearrangement joins TRBV6-1 to TRBJ1-1; no firm D call. Trimming cost V 8 bases and J 7 bases, with 11 bases left between them. This CDR3 region has 11 residues. Germline CDR1 MNHNS, CDR2 SASEGT. CDR3 sequence reads: CASGRRLEAFF. Written as DNA, the CDR3 is TGTGCCAGCGGTAGACGGCTTGAAGCTTTCTTT.

The chain links TRBV6-1 to TRBJ2-7, with 12 bases matching TRBD1. This CDR3 comprises 16 residues. CDR1 is MNHNS, CDR2 SASEGT, per germline. Unmatched junction bases numbered 13, after V lost 6 bases and J lost 7 bases. The CDR3 region is CASRARTGTGGSEQYF. For the CDR3, the DNA is TGTGCCAGCAGGGCCAGAACGGGGACAGGGGGCAGTGAGCAGTACTTC.

V gene TRBV2 combines with J gene TRBJ1-2; D possibly corresponds to TRBD1 (5 bases). The germline V gene has CDR1 SNHLY and CDR2 FYNNEI. This CDR3 is 14 amino acids long. The V and J ends lost 5 bases and 0 bases respectively, with 10 bases between them. The CDR3 reads CASSRQLTNYGYTF. CDR3 nucleotides: TGTGCCAGCAGTCGACAGTTGACTAACTATGGCTACACCTTC.